This entry is about one T cell receptor beta chain. The antigen remains undetermined. V was shortened by 0 bases and J by 1 base, with 24 bases between the two germline ends. Looked up from germline, CDR1 is LNHNV and CDR2 is YYDKDF (reference sequence). The CDR3 runs to 20 residues. The data are from a study of CD8 T cells in ankylosing spondylitis. Study-level points and caveats: A TCR beta motif of roughly eight highly homologous variants seemed to mark ankylosing spondylitis blood.

Quantitative 5'-RACE with molecular barcodes generated TCR beta libraries. TCRdb redid the calling of the 5' RACE reads with MiXCR, one entry per CDR3 protein. The sample contains about 540,000 distinct CDR3 sequences, 9.5% to 15% of which appear only once. Sequenced input: blood, either unsorted or a sorted T cell fraction (not recorded which). The chain is built from TRBV15 and TRBJ1-2, with D unresolved. This sequence originates from a male donor with ankylosing spondylitis. The CDR3 is CATSRDGLLVVTEVNYGYTF. CDR3 DNA: TGTGCCACCAGCAGAGATGGTCTCCTCGTCGTAACAGAAGTTAACTATGGCTACACCTTC.